This TCR beta chain was captured by sequencing in a study of blood T cell repertoires in COVID-19 (TCRdb year 2020). Concerning the study at large: Collaborator samples came from the United States, Italy and Spain and covered acute and convalescent phases of COVID-19. The prospective study material was composed of cDNA or gDNA derived from T cells, B-cell-depleted T cells, or PBMCs. Deeply sampled blood TCRbeta repertoires from subjects exposed to, actively infected with, or recovered from COVID-19 were included in the dataset. The repertoires were made available in a free public database intended to serve as a resource for research on the immune response to SARS-CoV-2. The samples were drawn from two sources: the first 160 participants of the ongoing ImmuneRACE study, and 950 to 1,500 subjects contributed by 6 global collaborators. The sample metadata nearly always contained a de-identified subject ID, COVID-19 status, age in years and sex. HLA class I and class II types, where available, came from metadata supplied by the sample provider rather than from assay-based typing. Overall study outcomes, separate from this receptor: How much clinical and demographic metadata was included differed by source and by participant, and the metadata was provided uncurated.

Details on this clone: Its antigen is not yet known. No qualities accompany the bases; no much larger clone lies one base away.

TCRbeta CDR3 regions were amplified from genomic DNA using the immunoSEQ Assay, a bias-controlled multiplex PCR. The original pipeline was this. The number of nucleated cells in each sample was estimated from the amplification of reference gene primers within the assay. To quantify the absolute abundance of each unique TCRbeta CDR3 rearrangement, sequence reads were collapsed and filtered. For each sample, productive Simpson clonality was calculated as the square root of Simpson's diversity index over productive rearrangements. Here the immuneACCESS table is served through TCRdb, limited to in-frame sequences with V and J called. Missing clones are a known gap in these copies; in checked studies unresolved V genes cover under half, and the rest lacks a known reason. That table supplies the V and J calls and clone size; D and trimming were determined from the DNA. The sample yields fewer than 200,000 clones; 80% to 85% were counted once. The ten largest clones represent about 7.1% of the sample.

At one collaborating source in Seattle, patients were enrolled during active infection and were followed longitudinally through the course of disease. The collaborating institutions used their own protocols to collect whole blood in K2EDTA tubes. For TCRbeta analysis, collaborators shipped samples as frozen whole blood, isolated PBMCs, or DNA extracted from either of those sample types. The germline V and J ends show losses of 3 bases and 3 bases respectively, and no gene match explains 8 bases of the junction. Including the terminal cysteine and phenylalanine, the CDR3 comprises 17 residues. Left in the record is the CDR3 DNA by itself, 51 bases read in frame from the first base. The CDR1 and CDR2 encoded by the germline V gene (reference sequence) are SGHNT and YYREEE.

Rearrangement joined TRBV5-4 to TRBJ2-7, with 14 middle bases fitting TRBD2. What was sequenced was peripheral blood. The TCR was taken from a woman in her 70s with COVID-19, enrolled during active disease. The encoded CDR3 is CASSSRTSGRPSYEQYF. The base sequence is TGTGCCAGCAGCTCCCGGACTAGCGGGAGGCCCAGCTACGAGCAGTACTTC.